This TCR beta chain originates from a study of blood T cell repertoires in COVID-19. For the study at large: Researchers got acute and convalescent COVID-19 samples from the United States, Italy and Spain.

As originally analysed: Scientists estimated how many nucleated cells there were by amplifying reference gene primers. Libraries were prepared by immunoSEQ multiplex PCR; TCRdb keeps only in-frame clonotypes and omits some of them. V and J calls and clone size are those listed in that table; D and trimming were worked out from the DNA. The sample contains about 310,000 clones, 87% of which appear only once. The V gene end was trimmed by 1 base and the J gene end by 6 bases; junction bases not matched to a gene: 17. Per the germline V gene, CDR1 is SEHNR and CDR2 is FQNEAQ (reference sequence). The CDR3 is 19 residues long.

Sequenced sample: peripheral blood. The sequence was collected from a man between 18 and 29 years old with active or convalescent COVID-19. The chain couples TRBV7-9 to TRBJ2-7, with TRBD2 matching over 11 bases. CDR3: CASSLVVGRLAGIKGEQYF. As DNA, the CDR3 is TGTGCCAGCAGCTTAGTTGTGGGACGACTAGCGGGGATCAAAGGCGAGCAGTACTTC.